A single sample gave rise to the 13 T cell receptor beta chains below, sequenced in a study of technical replicates of blood from a handful of donors. Libraries were prepared by immunoSEQ multiplex PCR; TCRdb keeps only in-frame clonotypes and omits some of them. The repertoire holds 50,000 to 65,000 clones, with around 93% as singletons. Sequencing used PBMCs. Receptor source: a human donor in good health. Some clones in this sample may be carry-over from other donors' samples.

The genes are TRBV7-9 and TRBJ1-6; possibly TRBD1 for D (6 bases). This CDR3 comprises 13 residues. V was cut by 5 bases and J by 13 bases, with 15 bases left in between. The V gene's germline CDR1 is SEHNR and CDR2 FQNEAQ (reference sequence). This CDR3 reads CASSQGGGRPLHF. The CDR3 nucleotides read TGTGCCAGCAGCCAAGGGGGGGGGCGGCCCCTCCACTTT.

Remarks on this clone: The junction departs from germline at one end; a sequencing error may be responsible. J is TRBJ1-2 and V is TRBV7-9, with D tentatively TRBD1 (5 bases). The CDR3 extends over 13 amino acids. The V gene's germline CDR1 is SEHNR and CDR2 FQNEAQ (reference sequence). DNA for the CDR3: TGTGCCAGCAGCTCTTACCGGACCCAGACAGCACTCTTC. Amino acid sequence: CASSSYRTQTALF.

The rearrangement joins TRBV6-4 to TRBJ2-7, with a possible D match to TRBD2 (5 bases). Germline values: CDR1 MRHNA, CDR2 SNTAGT. Trimming left V 1 base short and J 6 bases short, with 16 bases between. The CDR3 contains 15 residues. For the CDR3, the DNA is TGTGCCAGCAGTGACTACCCCCAAAGGGAGTGCGAGCAGTACTTC. Residues: CASSDYPQRECEQYF.

The rearrangement uses TRBV4-3 and TRBJ2-1; 9 nucleotides agree with TRBD2. Germline V lookup: CDR1 LGHNA, CDR2 YSLEER. After removal of 2 bases from V and 10 bases from J, the junction contained 9 bases not matched to a gene. The CDR3 loop spans 15 amino acids. The CDR3 protein is CASSQTSGPFIEQFF. The CDR3 nucleotides read TGCGCCAGCAGCCAAACTAGCGGGCCTTTTATAGAGCAGTTCTTC.

The chain's CDR3 is CASSFEGGPLVNEQFF. CDR3 nucleotides: TGTGCCAGCAGCTTTGAGGGGGGGCCCCTAGTCAATGAGCAGTTCTTC. This chain joins TRBV13 and TRBJ2-1; possible D gene TRBD2, 7 bases. Deletions cut 3 bases from V and 6 bases from J, with 18 bases between. Looked up from germline, CDR1 is PRHDT and CDR2 is FYEKMQ (reference sequence). This CDR3 is built from 16 residues.

The chain uses TRBV7-9 and TRBJ2-2; 12 nucleotides line up with TRBD2. J was trimmed by 7 bases and V by 4 bases; bases with no gene match: 7. Germline CDR1 reads SEHNR; CDR2 reads FQNEAQ (reference sequence). CDR3 length: 16 residues. The CDR3 DNA follows: TGTGCCAGCAGCTCGACTAGCGGGGGAAGTATCGGGGAGCTGTTTTTT. Protein: CASSSTSGGSIGELFF.

This clone rates as medium-sized (0.01 to 0.1%). This sequence joins TRBV4-2 and TRBJ1-1; no reliable D call. CDR3 length equals 16 residues. V lost 1 base and J 0 bases, leaving 12 bases between the germline ends. Per germline, CDR1 LGHNA and CDR2 YNFKEQ. The CDR3 DNA is TGTGCCAGCAGCCAAGGAGGGCAAGACATGAACACTGAAGCTTTCTTT. It yields the protein CASSQGGQDMNTEAFF.

V usage is TRBV11-3 and J usage is TRBJ2-3, with TRBD2 matching over 9 bases. V lost 5 bases, J lost 10 bases, and 7 bases stayed unmatched. Germline values: CDR1 SGHNT, CDR2 YENEEA. This CDR3 contains 13 residues. The DNA for the CDR3 is TGTGCCAGCAGCCAAGGGACTAGCCCTGCGCAGTATTTT. Translation: CASSQGTSPAQYF.

This clone was seen more than once but under ten times. This rearrangement joins TRBV30 to TRBJ1-1, with unresolved D. V gave up 0 bases and J gave up 1 base, with 9 bases separating them. Germline-derived CDR1 and CDR2 are GTSNPN and SVGIG (reference sequence). The CDR3 contains 14 residues. Here the CDR3 reads CAWSVTPQNTEAFF. The CDR3, as DNA: TGTGCCTGGAGTGTAACACCACAGAACACTGAAGCTTTCTTT.

The chain is built from TRBV29-1 and TRBJ2-2; D is uncertain. The CDR3 has 13 amino acids. Germline CDR1 is SQVTM and CDR2 is ANQGSEA. Trimming took 4 bases from V and 1 from J, leaving 7 bases between them. The CDR3 sequence: CSVAHMNTGELFF. CDR3 sequence (DNA): TGCAGCGTTGCCCACATGAACACCGGGGAGCTGTTTTTT.

The chain carries TRBV19 and TRBJ1-5, with 7 bases fitting TRBD1. The germline V gene encodes CDR1 LNHDA and CDR2 SQIVND (reference sequence). Trimming at V came to 0 bases and at J to 5 bases, leaving 4 bases not matched to a gene. The CDR3 length is 15 residues. CDR3 nucleotides: TGTGCCAGTAGTATAGAGGACAGGAGCTATCAGCCCCAGCATTTT. Translated: CASSIEDRSYQPQHF.

V is TRBV5-4 and J is TRBJ1-6, with D perhaps matching TRBD1 (6 bases). The CDR3 contains 15 residues. Germline CDR1 and CDR2: SGHNT and YYREEE (reference sequence). V was shortened by 2 bases and J by 5 bases, with 11 bases between the two germline ends. The CDR3 reads CASSFGQYHNSPLHF. The CDR3 nucleotides read TGTGCCAGCAGCTTTGGACAGTACCATAATTCACCCCTCCACTTT. The full variable domain, its missing parts supplied by reference TRBV5-4 and TRBJ1-6, is ETGVTQSPTHLIKTRGQQVTLRCSSQSGHNTVSWYQQALGQGPQFIFQYYREEENGRGNFPPRFSGLQFPNYSSELNVNALELDDSALYLCASSFGQYHNSPLHFGNGTRLTVT.

The chain joins TRBV5-6 to TRBJ1-1, with D possibly matching TRBD1 (6 bases). The length of the CDR3 is 15 residues. Germline CDR1 and CDR2: SGHDT and YYEEEE. The V gene lost 4 bases and the J gene lost 4 bases, with 17 bases spanning the gap. CDR3 protein: CASSLIQGRFTEAFF. The CDR3 DNA sequence: TGTGCCAGCAGCCTAATACAGGGCCGATTCACTGAAGCTTTCTTT. Using reference TRBV5-6 and TRBJ1-1 for the parts outside the CDR3, the full variable domain is DAGVTQSPTHLIKTRGQQVTLRCSPKSGHDTVSWYQQALGQGPQFIFQYYEEEERQRGNFPDRFSGHQFPNYSSELNVNALLLGDSALYLCASSLIQGRFTEAFFGQGTRLTVV.